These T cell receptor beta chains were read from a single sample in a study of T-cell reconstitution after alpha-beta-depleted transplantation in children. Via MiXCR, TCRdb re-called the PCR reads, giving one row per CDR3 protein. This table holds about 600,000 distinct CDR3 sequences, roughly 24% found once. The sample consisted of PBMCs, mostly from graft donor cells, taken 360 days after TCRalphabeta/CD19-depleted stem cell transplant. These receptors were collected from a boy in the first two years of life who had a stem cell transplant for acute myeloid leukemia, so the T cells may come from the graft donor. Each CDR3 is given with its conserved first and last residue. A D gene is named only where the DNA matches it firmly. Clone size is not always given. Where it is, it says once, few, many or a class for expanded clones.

TGTGCCAGCAGTTCCAGACAGGGGATATTCGACAATGAGCAGTTCTTC CASSSRQGIFDNEQFF TRBV28 NA TRBD1 TRBJ2-1
TGTGCCAGCAGCTTAGGAGACAGGGGATTTACAACCTACGAGCAGTACTTC CASSLGDRGFTTYEQYF TRBV7-2 NA TRBD1 TRBJ2-7
TGTGCCAGCAGTTCCTCCCGGGACAGGGATAACACCGGGGAGCTGTTTTTT CASSSSRDRDNTGELFF TRBV12-3/TRBV12-4 once TRBD1 TRBJ2-2
TGTGCCAGCAGCTTAGCGCGGGCAGGGCTGAAAGAGACCCAGTACTTC CASSLARAGLKETQYF TRBV7-9 many NA TRBJ2-5
TGTGCCAGCAGCCGGTTATCAGGGATCACCGGGGAGCTGTTTTTT CASSRLSGITGELFF TRBV4-2 NA NA TRBJ2-2
TGCAGTGCTAGGGAGGCTTCAGAGACCCAGTACTTC CSAREASETQYF TRBV20-1 many NA TRBJ2-5
TGCAGCGTTGTGGCGGGGGCAGGAGAGACCCAGTACTTC CSVVAGAGETQYF TRBV29-1 NA NA TRBJ2-5
TGTGCCAGCAGTCCGGACAGAAACCTTCTTAGTGAGCAGTTCTTC CASSPDRNLLSEQFF TRBV12-3/TRBV12-4 many NA TRBJ2-1
TGTGCCAGCAGCTTAGCCTCACAGGGACCTACCTCTGGGGCCAACGTCCTGACTTTC CASSLASQGPTSGANVLTF TRBV7-6 few NA TRBJ2-6
TGTGCCAGCACCGAAGGCCGGTTCTATAATTCACCCCTCCACTTT CASTEGRFYNSPLHF TRBV12-3/TRBV12-4 few NA TRBJ1-6
TGCAGTGCTAGAGATCTAGGACTAGCGGGGGCCCTCCGAATTAAGGAGACCCAGTACTTC CSARDLGLAGALRIKETQYF TRBV20-1 few TRBD2 TRBJ2-5
TGTGCCAGCAGTTTTAAAATCTTGGGTTCACCCCTCCACTTT CASSFKILGSPLHF TRBV12-3/TRBV12-4 few NA TRBJ1-6
TGCGCCAGCAGCCTGGGATCAAGTTATTACAATGAGCAGTTCTTC CASSLGSSYYNEQFF TRBV4-1 NA NA TRBJ2-1
TGTGCCAGCGGGGGAAGGCTGTACACTGAAGCTTTCTTT CASGGRLYTEAFF TRBV25-1 NA NA TRBJ1-1
TGCGCCAGCAGCCCAGACCTAGGGAGGGGCACTGAAGCTTTCTTT CASSPDLGRGTEAFF TRBV4-3 few NA TRBJ1-1
TGCAGCGTTGCCGGAGGCATGAACACTGAAGCTTTCTTT CSVAGGMNTEAFF TRBV29-1 many NA TRBJ1-1
TGCAGCGTTGAAGTTCAAGGGGGCTACACTGAAGCTTTCTTT CSVEVQGGYTEAFF TRBV29-1 NA TRBD1 TRBJ1-1
TGTGCCAGCAGCCAGGGCAGGGACTCTGGGGCCAACGTCCTGACTTTC CASSQGRDSGANVLTF TRBV3-1 NA NA TRBJ2-6
TGTGCCAGCAGCTTTCCCCCTGAGTTGAACACTGAAGCTTTCTTT CASSFPPELNTEAFF TRBV5-5 many NA TRBJ1-1
TGTGCCAGCAGCGGGATCCCCGGGACCCAGTGCTTC CASSGIPGTQCF TRBV27 NA NA TRBJ2-5
TGTGCCAGTCCTAGCGGGGGGGCCTTAGAGACCCAGTACTTC CASPSGGALETQYF TRBV19 NA TRBD2 TRBJ2-5
TGTGCCACCAGCAGAGATGTACTCTCCTACGAGCAGTACTTC CATSRDVLSYEQYF TRBV15 few NA TRBJ2-7
TGTGCCAGCAGCTTAAGGTCAGAGACCCAGTACTTC CASSLRSETQYF TRBV11-3 many NA TRBJ2-5
TGTGCCAGCAGCCAAGATGGAGGGTTCCAAGAGACCCAGTACTTC CASSQDGGFQETQYF TRBV4-2 few NA TRBJ2-5
TGTGCCATCAAGTCGAACCAGGGGGCAAATTCACCCCTCCACTTT CAIKSNQGANSPLHF TRBV7-9 many TRBD1 TRBJ1-6
TGCAGTGCTAGAGATTGGCAGGGGGCAGTCTATGGCTACACCTTC CSARDWQGAVYGYTF TRBV20-1 few TRBD1 TRBJ1-2
TGCAGTGCTAGCGCTCCGACGAACACTGAAGCTTTCTTT CSASAPTNTEAFF TRBV20-1 NA NA TRBJ1-1
TGTGCCACCAGCAGAGATGAAGGGCAGAGCATCAATCAGCCCCAGCATTTT CATSRDEGQSINQPQHF TRBV15 NA NA TRBJ1-5
TGTGCCAGCACCCTGGGGGCAGTCAACAATGAGCAGTTCTTC CASTLGAVNNEQFF TRBV7-2 NA NA TRBJ2-1
TGCAGTGCTACCAGGACCGAATTTGAAGTCCATGGCTACACCTTC CSATRTEFEVHGYTF TRBV20-1 NA NA TRBJ1-2
TGCTGTGCTAGACCCATAACCGGGACAGGGTGGACGTGGGAGAATGGCTACACCTTC CCARPITGTGWTWENGYTF TRBV20-1 NA TRBD1 TRBJ1-2
TGCAGTGCTAGAGGGCTTGGGACGGGGAATCAGCCCCAGCATTTT CSARGLGTGNQPQHF TRBV20-1 NA NA TRBJ1-5
TGTGCCAGCAGCTTAAATAGTTTTGGTCCCAGCACAGATACGCAGTATTTT CASSLNSFGPSTDTQYF TRBV7-3 NA NA TRBJ2-3
TGTGCCAGCAGTCCCACCGGGGGGAAGGGTGAAAAACTGTTTTTT CASSPTGGKGEKLFF TRBV12-3/TRBV12-4 many NA TRBJ1-4
TGTGCCAGCAGTCGACTAGCGGGGGATATAGATACGCAGTATTTT CASSRLAGDIDTQYF TRBV3-1 many TRBD2 TRBJ2-3
TGCAGTGCTAGAGGGGCTAGCGGGGGTAATGAGCAGTTCTTC CSARGASGGNEQFF TRBV20-1 many TRBD2 TRBJ2-1
TGTGCCAGCAAGGGGGGGAACGAAGAGACCCAGTACTTC CASKGGNEETQYF TRBV12-3/TRBV12-4 few NA TRBJ2-5
TGTGCCAGCAGTTTATCTTCCGGGGTTTACAATGAGCAGTTCTTC CASSLSSGVYNEQFF TRBV27 NA NA TRBJ2-1
TGTGCCTGGAGTGTCCGGGACATGAACACTGAAGCTTTCTTT CAWSVRDMNTEAFF TRBV30 many NA TRBJ1-1
TGTGCCAGCAAAACGAGCGGGGGAGCGAACACCGGGGAGCTGTTTTTT CASKTSGGANTGELFF TRBV7-2 NA TRBD2 TRBJ2-2
TGCAGCGTTGAAGACATAGCAGGCACCAACTATGGCTACACCTTC CSVEDIAGTNYGYTF TRBV29-1 many NA TRBJ1-2
TGCGCCAGCACATATTCCACTGGGCGGGAGCAGTACTTC CASTYSTGREQYF TRBV10-2 few NA TRBJ2-7
TGTGCCATCAAACAGCTCTATGGCTACACCTTC CAIKQLYGYTF TRBV10-3 NA NA TRBJ1-2
TGTGCCAGCAGAAACACTAGCGTTTCTGACACCGGGGAGCTGTTTTTT CASRNTSVSDTGELFF TRBV6-1 few TRBD2 TRBJ2-2
TGTGCCAGCAGGACAGGGGGTACAGATACGCAGTATTTT CASRTGGTDTQYF TRBV18 many TRBD1 TRBJ2-3
TGTGCCAGCAGCTTAGTCCCGGAGCAGTTCTTC CASSLVPEQFF TRBV7-9 many NA TRBJ2-1
TGCAGTGCTATCTTACTAGCGGCGATCACAGATACGCAGTATTTT CSAILLAAITDTQYF TRBV20-1 few TRBD2 TRBJ2-3
TGTGCCAGCAGTCCTCACGGGGGGGCCTATGAGCAGTTCTTC CASSPHGGAYEQFF TRBV27 many TRBD2 TRBJ2-1
TGTGCCAGCAGCTTGAAGAGCGGGGGGGCCCGGGATACGCAGTATTTT CASSLKSGGARDTQYF TRBV5-6 NA TRBD2 TRBJ2-3
TGCAGCGTTCGAGGTCCCCTAAACACCATATATTTT CSVRGPLNTIYF TRBV29-1 many NA TRBJ1-3
TGTGCCAGCAGCCTCGAGGCAGCAGGGGAGACCCAGTACTTC CASSLEAAGETQYF TRBV7-2 few NA TRBJ2-5
TGTGCCAGCAGCCGCGACAGATATAATGAAAAACTGTTTTTT CASSRDRYNEKLFF TRBV9 few NA TRBJ1-4
TGCAGTGCTATGGGGGACAGGGAGTATTCACCCCTCCACTTT CSAMGDREYSPLHF TRBV20-1 NA TRBD1 TRBJ1-6
TGTGCCACCAGTGATTTTCGGGATCCCCAAGAGACCCAGTACTTC CATSDFRDPQETQYF TRBV24-1 NA NA TRBJ2-5
TGTGCCAGCGTGACAGGGAGAGAGACCCAGTACTTC CASVTGRETQYF TRBV28 few TRBD1 TRBJ2-5